This is a list of T cell receptor beta chains from one sample in a study of cytomegalovirus exposure and HLA in healthy donors. TCRdb's table, derived via immunoSEQ multiplex PCR, lists solely in-frame clones and lacks some. The table lists 150,000 to 200,000 clones, about 84% of them singletons. The material sequenced was PBMCs. All receptors derive from a man aged 18-30 years in good health and CMV-seronegative. Both conserved end residues are part of each CDR3. The order of the fields is D gene, clone size, J gene, V gene, CDR3 DNA, CDR3 protein. D genes are given only for firm matches. Rows may omit the clone size; those that give it use once, few, many or a size class.

>TRBD2|NA|TRBJ2-1|TRBV5-1
TGCGCCAGCAGCCCGGGACTAGTAGAGCAGTTCTTC
CASSPGLVEQFF
>NA|NA|TRBJ1-1|TRBV7-2
TGTGCCAGCAGCTTAGCCGCAGGGAACACTGAAGCTTTCTTT
CASSLAAGNTEAFF
>TRBD1|NA|TRBJ1-1|TRBV6-1
TGTGCCAGCATTAAGACAGGGCGAGCTTTCTTT
CASIKTGRAFF
>TRBD2|NA|TRBJ2-1|TRBV18
TGTGCCAGCTCACCAGGGCTTTTAGGACTAGGCAATGAGCAGTTCTTC
CASSPGLLGLGNEQFF
>TRBD1|NA|TRBJ2-3|TRBV7-9
TGTGCCAGCAGCTTACCCCAGGGGGAAGATACGCAGTATTTT
CASSLPQGEDTQYF
>NA|NA|TRBJ2-5|TRBV7-9
TGTGCCAGCAGCTCGAGATGGGAGACCCAGTACTTC
CASSSRWETQYF
>TRBD1|NA|TRBJ1-1|TRBV4-1
TGCGCCAGCAGCCAAGACCAGAGACAGGGAGTTGAAGCTTTCTTT
CASSQDQRQGVEAFF
>TRBD2|NA|TRBJ2-7|TRBV18
TGTGCCAGCTCACCACGAGCTAGCGGGTACGAGCAGTACTTC
CASSPRASGYEQYF
>TRBD1|NA|TRBJ1-5|TRBV7-2
TGTGCCAGCAGCTTGGACAGGTATCAGCCCCAGCATTTT
CASSLDRYQPQHF
>NA|NA|TRBJ2-7|TRBV5-1
TGCGCCAGCAGCTTGGTCGGGAACTCCTACGAGCAGTACTTC
CASSLVGNSYEQYF
>TRBD2|NA|TRBJ2-5|TRBV18
TGTGCCAGCTCACCACTAGCGGGGGGCCTAACTCAAGAGACCCAGTACTTC
CASSPLAGGLTQETQYF
>NA|NA|TRBJ1-4|TRBV5-5
TGTGCCAGCAGCTTGTCTGCAACTAATGAAAAACTGTTTTTT
CASSLSATNEKLFF
>TRBD1|once|TRBJ2-7|TRBV4-1
TGCGCCAGCAGACGAACTTTCCGGGACAGGTCCTACGAGCAGTACTTC
CASRRTFRDRSYEQYF
>NA|NA|TRBJ1-1|TRBV10-3
TGTGCCACGGGGCAGGGGCGATCTGAAGCTTTCTTT
CATGQGRSEAFF
>TRBD1|NA|TRBJ1-6|TRBV7-9
TGTTCCAGCAGCCCCGGGACAGGGGGTAATTCACCCCTCCACTTT
CSSSPGTGGNSPLHF
>NA|NA|TRBJ2-7|TRBV4-2
TGTGCCAGCAGCCTGCTGCGGGGACAGAGCTCCTACGAGCAGTACTTC
CASSLLRGQSSYEQYF
>NA|NA|TRBJ1-1|TRBV5-1
TGCGCCAGCAGCGGAGGGATGAACACTGAAGCTTTCTTT
CASSGGMNTEAFF
>NA|NA|TRBJ2-3|TRBV30
TGTGCCTGGAGTGTGAGGGAGTCAGATACGCAGTATTTT
CAWSVRESDTQYF
>NA|NA|TRBJ1-2|TRBV5-1
TGCGCCAGCAGCCTGGGGTATTTCGGAGACTATGGCTACACCTTC
CASSLGYFGDYGYTF
>NA|NA|TRBJ2-5|TRBV19
TGTGCCAGTAGTCAGGCAGTCCAAGAGACCCAGTACTTC
CASSQAVQETQYF
>TRBD2|NA|TRBJ2-1|TRBV2
TGTGCCAGCAGTGAAACTAGCGGGAGACCCTACAATGAGCAGTTCTTC
CASSETSGRPYNEQFF
>TRBD2|NA|TRBJ2-5|TRBV11-3
TGTGCCAGCAGCTTTATCCTAGCGGGAGGGCCGGGGAAAGAGACCCAGTACTTC
CASSFILAGGPGKETQYF
>NA|NA|TRBJ2-7|TRBV5-8
TGTGCCAGCAGCAGCGATGTGGGCAGGGATATCCACGAGCAGTACTTC
CASSSDVGRDIHEQYF
>NA|NA|TRBJ1-1|TRBV7-2
TGTGCCAGCAGCCTAACGACAGGACTGAACACTGAAGCTTTCTTT
CASSLTTGLNTEAFF
>NA|NA|TRBJ1-1|TRBV28
TGTGCCAGCAGCTCCCCCTCTGGGGCTCTGGGGACTGAAGCTTTCTTT
CASSSPSGALGTEAFF
>TRBD1|NA|TRBJ1-2|TRBV7-9
TGTGCCAGCAGCCCTAATCCCGGACAGGCCTATGGCTACACCTTC
CASSPNPGQAYGYTF
>NA|NA|TRBJ1-2|TRBV27
TGTGCCAGCAGTCGCGGGGGGCCTTCGCCACTCTATGGCTACACCTTC
CASSRGGPSPLYGYTF
>NA|few|TRBJ2-7|TRBV5-6
TGTGCCAGCAGCTTGGAAGCAACCGAGCAGTACTTC
CASSLEATEQYF
>NA|many|TRBJ2-1|TRBV19
TGTGCCAGTAGCCCATCCCCTAGCGAACCCTACAATGAGCAGTTCTTC
CASSPSPSEPYNEQFF
>TRBD1|NA|TRBJ2-7|TRBV28
TGTGCCAGCAGTCTCGTCCGGGACAGGGTGGTAGGGCAGTACTTC
CASSLVRDRVVGQYF
>NA|NA|TRBJ1-1|TRBV4-1
TGCGCCAGCAGCCAAGAGGAGTTCCTGAACACTGAAGCTTTCTTT
CASSQEEFLNTEAFF
>NA|NA|TRBJ1-1|TRBV27
TGTGCCAGCAGTTTATCCTGGGGAGCTACTATGAACACTGAAGCTTTCTTT
CASSLSWGATMNTEAFF
>TRBD1|NA|TRBJ2-7|TRBV7-9
TGTGCCAGCAGCTTTCCAGGGGGCGTCTACGAGCAGTACTTC
CASSFPGGVYEQYF
>NA|NA|TRBJ2-1|TRBV19
TGTGCCAGTAGTATGGGACTGCTCAATGAGCAGTTCTTC
CASSMGLLNEQFF
>NA|NA|TRBJ2-7|TRBV28
TGTGCCAGCCGCCCAAAGGCGGTCAGATCACCCTCCGAGCAGTACTTC
CASRPKAVRSPSEQYF
>TRBD1|once|TRBJ1-1|TRBV10-3
TGTGCCATCAGTCAAAGGGACAGGGGGCATGGTGAAGCTTTCTTT
CAISQRDRGHGEAFF
>TRBD2|NA|TRBJ2-1|TRBV15
TGTGCCACCAGCATGGCGGGAGCGGGACTAATTAAGCAGTTCTTC
CATSMAGAGLIKQFF
>NA|NA|TRBJ2-2|TRBV29-1
TGCAGCGTCCCTTTTGGGGGGGGCGCGAACACCGGGGAGCTGTTTTTT
CSVPFGGGANTGELFF
>TRBD1|NA|TRBJ2-7|TRBV7-9
TGTGCCAGCAGCTTAGAAGGCCGACAGGGCCCGTACTTC
CASSLEGRQGPYF
>TRBD1|NA|TRBJ2-5|TRBV6-5
TGTGCCAGCAGCCCCAGTCAGGGGGCCTACGAGACCCAGTACTTC
CASSPSQGAYETQYF
>TRBD1|NA|TRBJ2-7|TRBV7-2
TGTGCCAGCACTCCCAAGACGGGACAGGGTTTCTACGAGCAGTACTTC
CASTPKTGQGFYEQYF
>TRBD1|NA|TRBJ1-2|TRBV7-8
TGTGCCAGCAGCACGGGACAGTCCCACGGCTACACCTTC
CASSTGQSHGYTF
>NA|NA|TRBJ2-1|TRBV19
TGTGCCAGTAGTCCCGCGGACAATGAGCAGTTCTTC
CASSPADNEQFF
>NA|NA|TRBJ1-5|TRBV11-1
TGTGCCAGCAGGGCGGGCGACGACGGACTAATTAGCAATCAGCCCCAGCATTTT
CASRAGDDGLISNQPQHF
>TRBD2|NA|TRBJ2-7|TRBV11-2
TGTGCCAGCAGCTTAGATTTAGCGGGATACGAGCAGTACTTC
CASSLDLAGYEQYF
>NA|NA|TRBJ2-1|TRBV6-6
TGTGCCAGCAATATGTTCAATGAGCAGTTCTTC
CASNMFNEQFF
>NA|NA|TRBJ1-5|TRBV28
TGTGCCAGCAGTTTAGGTCCGGGTTTCGGTCAGCCCCAGCATTTT
CASSLGPGFGQPQHF
>TRBD1|NA|TRBJ2-7|TRBV11-2
TGTGCCAGCAGCTTCACAGGGGGCTTGTACGAGCAGTACTTC
CASSFTGGLYEQYF
>NA|NA|TRBJ1-1|TRBV5-6
TGTGCCAGCAGCTACCTAACCGTGAACACTGAAGCTTTCTTT
CASSYLTVNTEAFF
>NA|NA|TRBJ2-1|TRBV27
TGTGCCAGCAGTTTGGCTAGCGCTCGGGATGAGCAGTTCTTC
CASSLASARDEQFF
>NA|NA|TRBJ2-7|TRBV7-9
TGTGCCAGCAGCTCCCCGTCGGGGATTAAATACGAGCAGTACTTC
CASSSPSGIKYEQYF
>TRBD2|NA|TRBJ2-3|TRBV4-2
TGTGCCAGCAGCCAAGAGGGACTAGCGGGGGGCCCCGCAGATACGCAGTATTTT
CASSQEGLAGGPADTQYF
>TRBD1|NA|TRBJ1-4|TRBV25-1
TGTGCCAGCAGTCGAACGAGACAGGGGAGCAATGAAAAACTGTTTTTT
CASSRTRQGSNEKLFF
>TRBD2|NA|TRBJ2-1|TRBV4-2
TGTGCCAGCAGCCAAGCGGCGGGAGCTTTCCAGGTCAATGAGCAGTTCTTC
CASSQAAGAFQVNEQFF
>NA|NA|TRBJ2-1|TRBV27
TGTGCCAGCAGTTATACGGTCTACAATGAGCAGTTCTTC
CASSYTVYNEQFF
>TRBD2|NA|TRBJ2-1|TRBV7-9
TGTGCCAGCAGCTTAGGGGACTACTCCTACAATGAGCAGTTCTTC
CASSLGDYSYNEQFF
>TRBD2|NA|TRBJ2-6|TRBV5-1
TGCGCCAGCAGCTTGGAAGCGGGGCCTGGGGCCAACGTCCTGACTTTC
CASSLEAGPGANVLTF